This T cell receptor (beta chain) came from a study of blood T cells in healthy people across ages. Findings and caveats of the study: Naive T cell percentage strongly correlated with TCR beta diversity.

Alongside a J-beta primer mix, a sample-barcoded 5' primer served in a second PCR lasting about 7 to 11 cycles. TCRdb itself ran the 5' RACE reads through MiXCR, one entry per CDR3 protein. This sample has hundreds of thousands of distinct CDR3 sequences, with around 24% found just once. Donors each provided roughly 11 milliliters of peripheral blood. The sample holds a few counts of this clonotype. The antigen is not known. These data also featured in a second study, about T cells of mothers and their children.

The receptor comes from a boy aged 10-17 years in good health. Sequenced: blood.

In nucleotides, the CDR3 is TGTGCCAGTAGTCTCAAAGCGGGAACCTACAATGAGCAGTTCTTC. Amino acids: CASSLKAGTYNEQFF. V and J are TRBV19 and TRBJ2-1; 7 bases match TRBD2. The germline V gene encodes CDR1 LNHDA and CDR2 SQIVND (reference sequence). V lost 5 bases to trimming and J lost 2 bases; unmatched junction nucleotides: 6. This CDR3 is built from 15 residues.